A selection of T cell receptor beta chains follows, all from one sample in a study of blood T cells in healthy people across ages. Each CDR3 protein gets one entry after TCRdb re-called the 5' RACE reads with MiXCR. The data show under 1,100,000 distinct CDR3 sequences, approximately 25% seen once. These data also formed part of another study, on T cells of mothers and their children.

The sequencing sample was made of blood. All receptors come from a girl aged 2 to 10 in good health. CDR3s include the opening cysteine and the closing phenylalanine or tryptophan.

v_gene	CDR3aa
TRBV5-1	CASSLTGDGSPLHF
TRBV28	CASSLSSAGGPYEQYF
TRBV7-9	CASSLDSETQCF
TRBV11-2	CASSLVAEVYEQYF
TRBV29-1	CSVVGQGETGELFF
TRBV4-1	CASSLGTSGDPLYEQYF
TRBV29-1	CSVRDNTEAFF
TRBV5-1	CASSLGSTADTEAFF
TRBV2	CASSERLGKGSPLHF
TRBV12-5	CASGLRENTEAFF
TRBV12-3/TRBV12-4	CASSRNISVGYTF
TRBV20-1	CSAREKYSYEQYF
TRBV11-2	CASSDPTGPLNTEAFF
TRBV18	CASSPSVGYNEQFF
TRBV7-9	CASSLRQGPNTGELFF
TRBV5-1	CASSFEQGGNEQFF
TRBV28	CASKSGRHNEQFF
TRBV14	CASSQVGGGPVVNEQFF
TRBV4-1	CASSQVPGGFNQPQHF
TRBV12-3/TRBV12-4	CASSLRGARSNEQYF
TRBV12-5	CAALNYGYTF
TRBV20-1	CSARNILGDNNEQFF
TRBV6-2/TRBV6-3	CASIAPSGSYKQYF
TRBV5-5	CASSLAGTGVQETQYF
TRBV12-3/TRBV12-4	CASSRDRLSEKLFF
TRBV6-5	CASSFLTGAGPNTEAFF
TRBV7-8	CASSLVLSGDRGTDTQYF
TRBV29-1	CIVVLAGFYEQYF
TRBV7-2	CASSLAWDVKLFF
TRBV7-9	CVSSLWRPSATNEKLFF
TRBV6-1	CASSQRDGFYEQYF
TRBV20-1	CSAPRDRTYNEQFF
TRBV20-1	CSAKRGRQNIQYF
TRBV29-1	CSVTTDLSGNTIYF
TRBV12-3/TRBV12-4	CASSPMTEPQHF